The TCR beta chain under discussion was sequenced for a study of neurological immune-mediated disorders. This clonotype was found many times. Trimming removed 0 bases from V and 3 bases from J, with 15 bases in between. The CDR3 length is 17 residues. CDR1 is LGHNA and CDR2 is YNFKEQ in the germline V gene. 5'RACE with 10-nucleotide random UMIs generated the cDNA. MiXCR, run by TCRdb on the 5' RACE reads, gives a single entry per CDR3 protein. The sample includes 53,000 or so distinct CDR3 sequences, 7% to 10% of them seen just once. Time point in this sample: longitudinal time-point 3. Unsorted libraries used 2 million PBMCs kept at -80 degrees C.

Sequencing was performed on PBMCs. The chain has TRBV4-2 and TRBJ1-5; D unresolved. This receptor was identified in a middle-aged woman in good health. The CDR3 region is CASSQDWAGISNQPQHF. DNA for the CDR3: TGTGCCAGCAGCCAAGATTGGGCGGGGATTTCCAATCAGCCCCAGCATTTT.